This TCR beta chain was retrieved from a study of blood T cell repertoires in COVID-19 (dated by TCRdb to about 2020). In terms of the full investigation: Collaborator samples came from the United States, Italy and Spain and covered acute and convalescent phases of COVID-19. The prospective study material was composed of cDNA or gDNA derived from T cells, B-cell-depleted T cells, or PBMCs. The dataset comprised deeply sampled blood TCRbeta repertoires from subjects exposed to, actively infected with, or recovered from COVID-19. The repertoires were made available in a free public database intended to serve as a resource for research on the immune response to SARS-CoV-2. The samples were drawn from the first 160 participants of the ongoing ImmuneRACE study and from 1,254 subjects provided by 6 global collaborators. Sample metadata almost always included a de-identified subject ID, COVID-19 status, age in years and sex. Where available, HLA class I and class II types were taken from metadata supplied by the sample provider and were not determined by assay-based typing.

For this clone: Its antigen remains undetermined. The sample holds no much larger clone one base away, and base qualities are not on file.

Compared with germline, V lacks 5 bases and J lacks 7 bases; bases without a gene match: 6. CDR1 SEHNR and CDR2 FQNEAQ are derived from the germline V gene (reference sequence). The CDR3 sequence holds 15 residues, the cysteine and phenylalanine included. This entry keeps only the CDR3 DNA: 45 bases, framed from base 1. The full study reports these points: How much clinical and demographic metadata was included differed by source and by participant, and the metadata was provided uncurated.

TCRbeta CDR3 regions were amplified from genomic DNA by means of the immunoSEQ Assay, a bias-controlled multiplex PCR. Turning to the authors' computational methods: Within the assay, amplification of reference gene primers was used to estimate how many nucleated cells each sample contained. To quantify the absolute abundance of each unique TCRbeta CDR3 rearrangement, sequence reads were collapsed and filtered. For each sample, productive Simpson clonality was calculated as the square root of Simpson's diversity index across productive rearrangements. TCRdb stores this immuneACCESS table with in-frame sequences only. Part of the clones is absent; in the studies checked, under half of the shortfall reflects unresolved V genes, and no reason is known for the rest. The V and J calls and clone size are taken from that table; D and trimming were inferred from the DNA. This sample has 210,000 or so clones in its table, and approximately 84% of those were observed once. The top ten clonotypes cover approximately 8% of the sample.

Whole blood was collected in K2EDTA tubes by collaborating institutions according to the institutions' own protocols. Collaborator samples were shipped for TCRbeta analysis as frozen whole blood, isolated PBMCs, or DNA extracted from either sample type. Here the chain combines TRBV7-9 and TRBJ1-4; 11 nucleotides in the junction match TRBD1. This clonotype was sampled from a woman between 45 and 60 years old with active or convalescent COVID-19. Material: peripheral blood. The sequenced DNA is TGTGCCAGCAGCCCCGGACAGGGGGCGGGTGAAAAACTGTTTTTT. Its translation is CASSPGQGAGEKLFF.